The 29 T cell receptor beta chains given below trace back to one sample, sequenced in a study of blood T cells in healthy people across ages. It was with a sample-barcoded 5' primer and a J-beta primer mix that a second PCR of roughly 6 to 12 cycles was run. In TCRdb, the 5' RACE reads were re-called with MiXCR into one record per CDR3 protein. Of roughly 1,800,000 distinct CDR3 sequences listed, 40% to 55% are singletons. The material sequenced was blood. These receptors originate from a woman between 35 and 50 years old in good health.

This clonotype came up a few times. This sequence joins TRBV2 and TRBJ2-7, with 7 nucleotides matching TRBD1. CDR1 and CDR2 from the germline V gene are SNHLY and FYNNEI. This CDR3 is 13 amino acids long. The V and J ends lost 6 bases and 6 bases, in that order; junction bases with no gene match: 8. The CDR3: CASRETGASEQYF. CDR3 DNA: TGTGCCAGCAGGGAAACAGGGGCCAGCGAGCAGTACTTC.

The chain carries TRBV20-1 and TRBJ2-1, with D unclear. Trimming removed 1 base at V and 10 bases at J, with 14 bases between. Germline V gives CDR1 DFQATT, CDR2 SNEGSKA (reference sequence). The CDR3 length is 13 residues. CDR3 sequence: CSARGHGENEQFF. CDR3 nucleotide sequence: TGCAGTGCTAGAGGTCACGGTGAGAACGAGCAGTTCTTC.

The chain couples TRBV5-1 to TRBJ2-1, with TRBD2 matching 9 bases. V gave up 4 bases and J gave up 7 bases; unmatched junction bases: 9. The V gene's germline CDR1 is SGHRS and CDR2 YFSETQ. This CDR3 spans 15 amino acids. The CDR3 sequence is CASSQSPSGVNEQFF. As DNA, the CDR3 is TGCGCCAGCAGCCAATCCCCTAGCGGGGTTAATGAGCAGTTCTTC.

The rearrangement uses TRBV4-2 and TRBJ1-2; D call uncertain. The CDR3 consists of 16 residues. Germline V lookup: CDR1 LGHNA, CDR2 YNFKEQ. V gave up 1 base and J gave up 0 bases, with 12 bases separating them. CDR3: CASSQGVTEPNYGYTF. CDR3 DNA: TGTGCCAGCAGCCAAGGGGTGACGGAACCTAACTATGGCTACACCTTC.

This clonotype was seen a few times. This chain joins TRBV10-3 and TRBJ2-1; D perhaps matches TRBD2 (6 bases). Trimming removed 9 bases at V and 3 bases at J, with 6 bases between. CDR1 and CDR2 from the germline V gene are ENHRY and SYGVKD. The CDR3 runs to 11 residues. CDR3 nucleotides: TGTGCCATGGGGGGCTACAATGAGCAGTTCTTC. Amino acid sequence: CAMGGYNEQFF.

V gene TRBV27 combines with J gene TRBJ2-7; D call uncertain. CDR3 length equals 14 residues. V gave up 3 bases and J gave up 3 bases, with 12 bases separating them. Per germline, CDR1 MNHEY and CDR2 SMNVEV (reference sequence). This CDR3 reads CASSFKRDGYEQYF. The CDR3 DNA reads as TGTGCCAGCAGTTTCAAGCGAGACGGCTACGAGCAGTACTTC.

V is TRBV6-2 or TRBV6-3 and J is TRBJ2-1; possibly TRBD2 for D (5 bases). This CDR3 has 15 residues. V lost 10 bases to trimming and J lost 6 bases, with 22 bases between them. The germline V gene encodes CDR1 MNHEY and CDR2 SVGEGT. The CDR3 nucleotides read TGTGCCACCCGATTGGCCGGAGGTTTCGGCAATGAGCAGTTCTTC. This encodes CATRLAGGFGNEQFF.

The chain has TRBV5-1 and TRBJ2-6; no firm D call. The CDR3 consists of 15 residues. From germline, CDR1 is SGHRS and CDR2 YFSETQ. V lost 4 bases and J 4 bases, leaving 12 bases between the germline ends. CDR3 in amino acids: CASSPGVTGANVLTF. The CDR3 DNA follows: TGCGCCAGCAGCCCCGGTGTAACAGGGGCCAACGTCCTGACTTTC.

This chain joins TRBV20-1 and TRBJ1-4, with D hard to call. V lost 6 bases and J 7 bases, leaving 15 bases between the germline ends. CDR3 length equals 13 residues. The germline V gene encodes CDR1 DFQATT and CDR2 SNEGSKA (reference sequence). CDR3 sequence (DNA): TGCAGTGCCCCAGTTAGGTTGGGTGAAAAACTGTTTTTT. Encoded protein: CSAPVRLGEKLFF.

This chain joins TRBV20-1 and TRBJ1-5; 7 bases match TRBD1. Germline-derived CDR1 and CDR2 are DFQATT and SNEGSKA (reference sequence). The CDR3 is 15 residues long. Germline trimming cut 2 bases from V and 6 bases from J; bases unmatched to any gene: 10. In nucleotides, the CDR3 is TGCAGTGCTAGACCCGAGGGGGCGCCCGGTCAGCCCCAGCATTTT. Encoded protein: CSARPEGAPGQPQHF.

This clonotype was observed a handful of times. The V and J genes are TRBV3-1 and TRBJ2-5, with a possible D match to TRBD2 (5 bases). The CDR3 is 14 residues long. Trimming took off 2 bases at V and 7 bases at J, with 14 bases between the two ends. Looked up from germline, CDR1 is LGHDT and CDR2 is YNNKEL (reference sequence). The CDR3 DNA reads TGTGCCAGCAGCCAACTAGCATCCCGCGGGACCCAGTACTTC. It specifies CASSQLASRGTQYF.

This chain uses TRBV7-3 with TRBJ2-1; D is unclear. The CDR3 totals 13 residues. The germline V gene has CDR1 SGHTA and CDR2 FQGTGA. Trimming pared 5 bases from V and 8 bases from J, leaving 13 bases between. CDR3 bases: TGTGCCAGCAGCGTATTAGCCTCAGATGAGCAGTTCTTC. Its protein product is CASSVLASDEQFF.

In its sample, this clonotype was seen a few times. The chain combines TRBV4-3 with TRBJ2-3; tentatively, D is TRBD1 (5 bases). The V gene's germline CDR1 is LGHNA and CDR2 YSLEER. This CDR3 contains 16 residues. Trimming removed 4 bases from V and 2 bases from J, with 16 bases in between. CDR3 in DNA: TGCGCCAGCAGCCGGAATCCCCAGGGATCCACAGATACGCAGTATTTT. Translating gives CASSRNPQGSTDTQYF.

The rearrangement links TRBV4-3 to TRBJ2-7; D uncertain. The germline CDR1 and CDR2 sequences are LGHNA and YSLEER. This CDR3 has 14 amino acids. V lost 2 bases to trimming and J lost 0 bases, with 8 bases between them. CDR3 DNA: TGCGCCAGCAGCCAATCGGTGAGCTCCTACGAGCAGTACTTC. As protein: CASSQSVSSYEQYF.

This clonotype was counted a single time. The genes are TRBV12-3 or TRBV12-4 and TRBJ2-1; perhaps TRBD1 as D (6 bases). The J call may be wrong; the DNA end is better matched by TRBJ2-7. The length of the CDR3 is 17 residues. CDR3 loop: CASSPHQGLPSYNEQYF. The CDR3 region has the DNA TGTGCCAGCAGTCCGCATCAGGGGCTCCCCTCCTACAATGAGCAGTACTTC.

The chain recombines TRBV6-5 with TRBJ2-1; 13 nucleotides line up with TRBD2. The V gene's germline CDR1 is MNHEY and CDR2 SVGAGI. This CDR3 is built from 18 residues. J lost 6 bases, V lost 4 bases, and 12 bases had no gene match. This CDR3 reads CASSFPTSGGIPSNEQFF. The CDR3 coding sequence is TGTGCCAGCAGTTTTCCGACTAGCGGGGGGATCCCATCCAATGAGCAGTTCTTC.

This clonotype has just a few counts. V usage is TRBV11-2 and J usage is TRBJ2-1; no firm D call. Germline V gene lookup returns CDR1 SGHAT and CDR2 FQNNGV. This CDR3 has 13 amino acids. V was trimmed by 1 base and J by 7 bases, leaving 8 bases between them. The CDR3 nucleotides are TGTGCCAGCAGCTTAGTATCGGCTAATGAGCAGTTCTTC. Translation: CASSLVSANEQFF.

V is TRBV6-2 or TRBV6-3 and J is TRBJ2-7; 8 positions agree with TRBD1. This CDR3 has 15 amino acids. The trim removed 7 bases at V and 1 base at J, leaving 9 bases unmatched. CDR1 and CDR2 from the germline V gene are MNHEY and SVGEGT. CDR3: CASNKRTGHSYEQYF. Written as DNA, the CDR3 is TGTGCCAGCAATAAGAGGACAGGGCATTCCTACGAGCAGTACTTC.

This clonotype was seen just once. The chain is built from TRBV6-5 and TRBJ2-4, with 9 nucleotides matching TRBD1. The trim removed 3 bases at V and 13 bases at J, leaving 13 bases unmatched. In germline, CDR1 is MNHEY, CDR2 SVGAGI. CDR3 length equals 15 residues. In DNA, the CDR3 is TGTGCCAGCAGTTATTTTCCTGGACAGGGGTATGAGCAGTACTTC. Translating gives CASSYFPGQGYEQYF.

The chain carries TRBV2 and TRBJ2-6; D is undetermined. Germline lookup yields CDR1 SNHLY and CDR2 FYNNEI. Trimming took off 3 bases at V and 4 bases at J, with 10 bases between the two ends. This CDR3 has 15 amino acids. The CDR3, as DNA: TGTGCCAGCAGTGATCCTGGGTACGGGGCCAACGTCCTGACTTTC. It translates to CASSDPGYGANVLTF. Variable domain in full (rest from reference TRBV2 and TRBJ2-6): EPEVTQTPSHQVTQMGQEVILRCVPISNHLYFYWYRQILGQKVEFLVSFYNNEISEKSEIFDDQFSVERPDGSNFTLKIRSTKLEDSAMYFCASSDPGYGANVLTFGAGSRLTVL.

This sequence joins TRBV28 and TRBJ1-5; D gene ambiguous. There are 14 residues in the CDR3. The V gene lost 4 bases and the J gene lost 4 bases, with 11 bases spanning the gap. CDR1 and CDR2 (germline): MDHEN, SYDVKM. CDR3: CASSYRARNQPQHF. The DNA for the CDR3 is TGTGCCAGCAGTTACCGGGCTCGGAATCAGCCCCAGCATTTT.

The rearrangement uses TRBV20-1 and TRBJ2-5; 8 bases are a match to TRBD2. The germline gives CDR1 DFQATT, CDR2 SNEGSKA (reference sequence). This CDR3 is built from 13 residues. V gave up 3 bases and J gave up 4 bases; unmatched junction bases: 4. The CDR3 region is CSASPGGLETQYF. In nucleotides, the CDR3 is TGCAGTGCTAGCCCGGGGGGGCTAGAGACCCAGTACTTC.

The CDR3 here is CASSQEWGSLSNQPQHF. CDR3 DNA sequence: TGCGCCAGCAGCCAAGAATGGGGCAGCTTAAGCAATCAGCCCCAGCATTTT. The chain combines TRBV4-1 with TRBJ1-5, with D maybe TRBD1 (5 bases). The CDR3 sequence is 17 residues long. The V gene's germline CDR1 is MGHRA and CDR2 YSYEKL. Trimming pared 0 bases from V and 1 base from J, leaving 13 bases between.

The gene calls are TRBV7-9 and TRBJ1-2, with D possibly TRBD1 on 5 matching bases. CDR1 and CDR2 (germline): SEHNR, FQNEAQ (reference sequence). The V and J ends lost 1 base and 7 bases respectively, with 7 bases between them. This CDR3 is 12 amino acids long. The CDR3 region has the DNA TGTGCCAGCAGCTTAGGACAGCCTGGCTACACCTTC. Amino acids: CASSLGQPGYTF.

The V call is TRBV7-9, the J call TRBJ2-7, with D possibly TRBD2 on 6 matching bases. The V end was cut by 0 bases, the J end by 2 bases, with 14 bases between. The CDR3 spans 16 residues. Looked up from germline, CDR1 is SEHNR and CDR2 is FQNEAQ (reference sequence). CDR3 sequence (DNA): TGTGCCAGCAGCTTAGCGTCGGGGGATCGAGCCTACGAGCAGTACTTC. This encodes CASSLASGDRAYEQYF.

This clonotype was detected once. This chain uses TRBV7-9 with TRBJ1-5; 7 nucleotides line up with TRBD1. CDR1 SEHNR and CDR2 FQNEAQ come from the germline V gene (reference sequence). The CDR3 loop spans 15 amino acids. Trimming at V came to 1 base and at J to 3 bases, leaving 3 bases not matched to a gene. As DNA, the CDR3 is TGTGCCAGCAGCTTAGGGGAGGGGGCCAATCAGCCCCAGCATTTT. It is translated as CASSLGEGANQPQHF.

This chain links TRBV6-2 or TRBV6-3 with TRBJ2-7, with D hard to call. This CDR3 region has 14 residues. Germline CDR1 and CDR2: MNHEY and SVGEGT. V was clipped by 4 bases and J by 7 bases, with 17 bases between them. The DNA of the CDR3 is TGTGCCAGCAGTTTGCCGAAGTCTGTGTATGAGCAGTACTTC. This encodes CASSLPKSVYEQYF.

The chain is built from TRBV6-2 or TRBV6-3 and TRBJ1-2; no firm D call. There are 12 residues in the CDR3. The germline gives CDR1 MNHEY, CDR2 SVGEGT. Trimming stripped 7 bases from V and 3 bases from J, with 9 bases between. The CDR3 spells CASKQTDYGYTF. CDR3 nucleotide sequence: TGTGCCAGCAAACAAACCGACTATGGCTACACCTTC.

This sequence joins TRBV9 and TRBJ2-2; 11 bases agree with TRBD2. From germline, CDR1 is SGDLS and CDR2 YYNGEE. V lost 4 bases and J lost 3; bases outside the gene matches: 11. CDR3 size: 18 residues. CDR3 sequence: CASSSLAGGVIDTGELFF. Here the CDR3 DNA reads TGTGCCAGCAGCTCTCTAGCGGGGGGAGTAATTGACACCGGGGAGCTGTTTTTT.